This is a list of T cell receptor beta chains from one sample in a study of CD8+CD57+ T cells in acquired aplastic anemia. MiXCR, run by TCRdb on the reads, gives a single entry per CDR3 protein. The table records 200,000 or so distinct CDR3 sequences, approximately 65% of them present only once. The specimen sequenced was sorted CD4+, CD8+, or CD8+CD57+ T cells (not recorded which) from PBMCs. The receptors were gathered from a human donor with aplastic anemia. CDR3s include the opening cysteine and the closing phenylalanine or tryptophan. A D gene is named only where the DNA matches it firmly.

length: 14; D: NA; V: TRBV2; CDR3: CASNLGGPNYGYTF
length: 11; D: NA; V: TRBV4-1; CDR3: CASSPVHEQFF
length: 12; D: NA; V: TRBV29-1; CDR3: CSVGQPPYEQYF
length: 14; D: NA; V: TRBV6-1; CDR3: CASTRDNMNTEAFF
length: 15; D: TRBD1; V: TRBV20-1; CDR3: CSAREVTGGLSPLHF
length: 15; D: NA; V: TRBV20-1; CDR3: CSASRGGIAVNEQFF
length: 15; D: TRBD1; V: TRBV15; CDR3: CATSTGTGVFQPQHF
length: 11; D: NA; V: TRBV10-2; CDR3: CASSESDTQYF
length: 14; D: TRBD1; V: TRBV7-8; CDR3: CASSLRQGSEKLFF
length: 17; D: TRBD1; V: TRBV5-1; CDR3: CASRSGQGSYGANVLTF
length: 12; D: NA; V: TRBV29-1; CDR3: CSVVWGTGELFF
length: 17; D: TRBD2; V: TRBV20-1; CDR3: CSARDNGLAGVSYEQYF
length: 15; D: TRBD2; V: TRBV7-3; CDR3: CASSSHSGSTDTQYF
length: 17; D: TRBD2; V: TRBV20-1; CDR3: CSARGGGGGSHTDTQYF
length: 15; D: TRBD1; V: TRBV10-1; CDR3: CASGLPGQGSYEQYF
length: 12; D: NA; V: TRBV5-6; CDR3: CASSRGHYGYTF
length: 13; D: NA; V: TRBV15; CDR3: CATSRDQISPLHF
length: 15; D: NA; V: TRBV7-6; CDR3: CASSRYGLQGDEQYF
length: 15; D: NA; V: TRBV9; CDR3: CASSVTTLTYNEQFF
length: 14; D: NA; V: TRBV7-6; CDR3: CASSLEAGIDTQYF
length: 12; D: NA; V: TRBV5-1; CDR3: CATRAENTEAFF
length: 16; D: NA; V: TRBV7-3; CDR3: CASSLATSSSTDTQCF
length: 13; D: NA; V: TRBV9; CDR3: CASSLSSRIEAFF
length: 14; D: NA; V: TRBV29-1; CDR3: CSVAAGPSSYEQYF
length: 15; D: TRBD1; V: TRBV10-3; CDR3: CAISGTGLDNQPQHF
length: 17; D: TRBD2; V: TRBV24-1; CDR3: CATSDPGGSGRGDTQYF
length: 16; D: TRBD2; V: TRBV7-2; CDR3: CASSLARLAGGYEQFF
length: 14; D: TRBD2; V: TRBV9; CDR3: CASSRGGGYNEQFF
length: 12; D: TRBD2; V: TRBV2; CDR3: CASSEWAGAQYF
length: 12; D: TRBD1; V: TRBV29-1; CDR3: CSVEGGTGEAFF
length: 14; D: NA; V: TRBV7-9; CDR3: CASSLGVGGRGYTF
length: 16; D: NA; V: TRBV4-2; CDR3: CASSHERGGEAIEQYF
length: 13; D: TRBD1; V: TRBV20-1; CDR3: CSAGQGTNYGYTF
length: 14; D: TRBD2; V: TRBV7-8; CDR3: CASSLWGGQETQYF
length: 15; D: NA; V: TRBV18; CDR3: CASSPQEENTGELFF
length: 16; D: TRBD1; V: TRBV10-3; CDR3: CAISDPGRDRPYEQYF
length: 18; D: NA; V: TRBV13; CDR3: CASSRFTRRDPSGDEQFF
length: 15; D: NA; V: TRBV5-1; CDR3: CASSPRQGDNTEAFF
length: 15; D: TRBD1; V: TRBV7-3; CDR3: CASSLGQGGTDTQYF
length: 13; D: NA; V: TRBV19; CDR3: CASSKTVYTEAFF
length: 15; D: TRBD1; V: TRBV10-3; CDR3: CAISDRWTGRYGYTF
length: 12; D: NA; V: TRBV20-1; CDR3: CSASQADGEQYF
length: 14; D: NA; V: TRBV7-8; CDR3: CASSLSGVLETQYF
length: 14; D: NA; V: TRBV10-3; CDR3: CAISTRDWTYEQYF
length: 15; D: NA; V: TRBV2; CDR3: CASSLDTLRGTEAFF
length: 14; D: NA; V: TRBV20-1; CDR3: CSARSAEYVNEQFF
length: 13; D: NA; V: TRBV12-3/TRBV12-4; CDR3: CASSLFSYNEQFF
length: 13; D: NA; V: TRBV2; CDR3: CASTEGINTEAFF
length: 14; D: TRBD1; V: TRBV10-3; CDR3: CAISEATGMETQYF
length: 11; D: NA; V: TRBV12-3/TRBV12-4; CDR3: CATWTDYGYTF
length: 16; D: TRBD2; V: TRBV5-1; CDR3: CASSSITSGAYNEQFF
length: 15; D: TRBD1; V: TRBV5-1; CDR3: CASSLVATGDNGYTF
length: 13; D: NA; V: TRBV5-1; CDR3: CASSLEGWTEAFF
length: 14; D: TRBD2; V: TRBV12-3/TRBV12-4; CDR3: CASSFGGGANEQFF
length: 14; D: NA; V: TRBV20-1; CDR3: CSANGDHAGNIQYF